This T cell receptor beta chain was sequenced for a study of Graves' ophthalmopathy and Graves' hyperthyroidism. For the study at large: Peripheral blood sampling occurred at initial diagnosis, before any treatment. Findings and caveats of the study: A model built from 13 signatures distinguished ophthalmopathy from stable hyperthyroidism with roughly 90% sensitivity and about 84% specificity.

The source of the PBMCs was less than 12 ml of fresh peripheral blood. This clonotype occurred many times. Its antigen is unknown. The sequenced template was RNA, covering the TCR beta CDR3 region. First-round RT-PCR employed HTBI primers, with a second-round multiplex PCR after it. TCRdb re-analysed the multiplex PCR reads in MiXCR, keeping a single row per CDR3 protein. In the table there are over 200,000 distinct CDR3 sequences, 25% to 35% of which are singletons. The CDR3 runs to 13 residues. Germline CDR1 MNHEY, CDR2 SMNVEV (reference sequence). Trimming left V 4 bases short and J 5 bases short, with 11 bases between.

The sequenced sample was peripheral blood. The chain has TRBV27 and TRBJ1-1; weak D call: TRBD1 (5 bases). The TCR originated in a man aged 45-65 years with Graves' ophthalmopathy. The CDR3 here is CASSSGVGTEAFF. CDR3 DNA sequence: TGTGCCAGCAGTTCGGGGGTCGGTACTGAAGCTTTCTTT.